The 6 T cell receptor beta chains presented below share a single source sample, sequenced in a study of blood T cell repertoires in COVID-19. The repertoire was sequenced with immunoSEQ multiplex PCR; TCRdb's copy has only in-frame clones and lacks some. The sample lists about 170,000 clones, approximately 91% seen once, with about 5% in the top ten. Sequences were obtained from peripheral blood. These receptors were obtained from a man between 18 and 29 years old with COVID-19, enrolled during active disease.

CDR3 sequence reads: CASSFERGGTGELFF. CDR3 sequence (DNA): TGTGCCAGCAGCTTCGAGAGGGGAGGCACCGGGGAGCTGTTTTTT. J is TRBJ2-2 and V is TRBV7-2; weak D call: TRBD2 (6 bases). Germline V gene lookup returns CDR1 SGHTA and CDR2 FQGNSA. The V and J ends lost 3 bases and 4 bases respectively, with 12 bases between them. CDR3 length: 15 residues. Complete variable domain (other parts from reference TRBV7-2 and TRBJ2-2): GAGVSQSPSNKVTEKGKDVELRCDPISGHTALYWYRQSLGQGLEFLIYFQGNSAPDKSGLPSDRFSAERTGGSVSTLTIQRTQQEDSAVYLCASSFERGGTGELFFGEGSRLTVL.

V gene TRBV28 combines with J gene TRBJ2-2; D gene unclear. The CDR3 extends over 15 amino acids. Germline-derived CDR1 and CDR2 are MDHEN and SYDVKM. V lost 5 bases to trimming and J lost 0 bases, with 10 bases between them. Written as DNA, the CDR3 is TGTGCCAGCAGTGACGAGCGATCGAACACCGGGGAGCTGTTTTTT. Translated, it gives CASSDERSNTGELFF.

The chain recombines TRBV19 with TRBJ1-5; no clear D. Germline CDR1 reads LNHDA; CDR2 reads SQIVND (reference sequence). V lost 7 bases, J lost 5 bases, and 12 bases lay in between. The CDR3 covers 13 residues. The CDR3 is CASTPAEDQPQHF. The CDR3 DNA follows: TGTGCCAGTACTCCCGCAGAGGATCAGCCCCAGCATTTT. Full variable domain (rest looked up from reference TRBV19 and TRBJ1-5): DGGITQSPKYLFRKEGQNVTLSCEQNLNHDAMYWYRQDPGQGLRLIYYSQIVNDFQKGDIAEGYSVSREKKESFPLTVTSAQKNPTAFYLCASTPAEDQPQHFGDGTRLSIL.

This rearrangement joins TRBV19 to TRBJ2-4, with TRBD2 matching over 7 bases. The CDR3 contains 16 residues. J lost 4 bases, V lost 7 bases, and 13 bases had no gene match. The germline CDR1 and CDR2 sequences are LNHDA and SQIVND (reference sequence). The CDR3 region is CASTKTSYGQKNIQYF. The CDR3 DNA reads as TGTGCCAGTACCAAGACTAGCTATGGCCAGAAAAACATTCAGTACTTC.

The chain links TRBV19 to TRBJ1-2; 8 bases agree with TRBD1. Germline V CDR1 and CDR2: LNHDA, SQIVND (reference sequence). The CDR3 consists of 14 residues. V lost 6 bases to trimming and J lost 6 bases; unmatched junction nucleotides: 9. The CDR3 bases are TGTGCCAGTAGACCCCTGGACAGGGAAAATGGCTACACCTTC. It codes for CASRPLDRENGYTF. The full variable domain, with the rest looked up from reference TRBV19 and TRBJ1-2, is DGGITQSPKYLFRKEGQNVTLSCEQNLNHDAMYWYRQDPGQGLRLIYYSQIVNDFQKGDIAEGYSVSREKKESFPLTVTSAQKNPTAFYLCASRPLDRENGYTFGSGTRLTVV.

CDR3 bases: TGTGCCAGCAGCCAAGCCTACAGGGACTACGAGCAGTACTTC. Protein sequence: CASSQAYRDYEQYF. The chain carries TRBV5-5 and TRBJ2-7; tentative D call: TRBD1 (6 bases). This CDR3 spans 14 amino acids. The germline V and J ends were trimmed by 4 bases and 3 bases, with 14 bases remaining between them. The germline V gene has CDR1 SGHKS and CDR2 YYEKEE (reference sequence).